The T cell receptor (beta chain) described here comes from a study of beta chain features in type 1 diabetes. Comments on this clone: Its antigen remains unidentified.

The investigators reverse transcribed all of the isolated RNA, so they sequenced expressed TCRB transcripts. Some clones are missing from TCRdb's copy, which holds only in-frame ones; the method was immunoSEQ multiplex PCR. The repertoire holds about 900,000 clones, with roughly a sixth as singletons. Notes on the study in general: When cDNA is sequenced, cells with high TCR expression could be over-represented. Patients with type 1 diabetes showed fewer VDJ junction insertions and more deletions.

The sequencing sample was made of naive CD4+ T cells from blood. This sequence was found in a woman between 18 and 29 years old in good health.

CDR3 protein: CSVTRPNEQFF. In DNA form, the CDR3 reads TGCAGCGTTACTAGGCCCAATGAGCAGTTCTTC. The genes are TRBV29-1 and TRBJ2-1, with D possibly being TRBD2 (5 bases). CDR1 is SQVTM and CDR2 is ANQGSEA in the germline V gene. V was trimmed by 5 bases and J by 6 bases, leaving 8 bases between them. The CDR3 has 11 residues.